This T cell receptor (beta chain) was identified during a study of regulatory T cells in long-lasting Graves disease. Per germline, CDR1 SEHNR and CDR2 FQNEAQ (reference sequence). This CDR3 contains 16 residues. To make TCR beta libraries, researchers used iRepertoire HTBI primers and Arm-PCR of CDR3 regions. MiXCR was run by TCRdb on the multiplex PCR reads, yielding one entry per CDR3 protein. The table records approximately 350,000 distinct CDR3 sequences, over 9.5% of them present only once. About this clonotype itself: One junction end disagrees with the germline gene, perhaps due to a read error.

Indicated time point: newly diagnosed GD, antithyroid drugs for less than 3 months. Making the TCR library involved RNA that had been extracted from PBMCs. The same data also contributed to another study, on T cells in Graves' hyperthyroidism and ophthalmopathy. Per that paper: Researchers ran a first-round RT-PCR on the TCR CDR3 using the HTBI primer set.

This clonotype was sampled from a woman aged 18-30 years with Graves disease. The specimen comprised peripheral blood mononuclear cells (PBMCs), sampled at new diagnosis, from a patient treated with antithyroid drugs. The chain uses TRBV7-9 and TRBJ2-1; D unclear. The CDR3, as DNA: TGCGCCAGCAGCCACCCGGAAGTGGTCCTAACATCCGTGCAGTTCTTC. Translated: CASSHPEVVLTSVQFF.